Listed here are 13 T cell receptor beta chains from one sample, sequenced in a study of technical replicates of blood from several donors. TCRdb's table, derived via immunoSEQ multiplex PCR, lists solely in-frame clones and lacks some. The sample lists tens of thousands of clones, around 89% occurring once. The sample was T cells isolated from PBMCs. The receptors stem from a human donor in good health.

The chain has TRBV12-5 and TRBJ2-7; no clear D. V shed 6 bases and J shed 1 base, with 4 bases lying between them. Per germline, CDR1 LGHNT and CDR2 FRNRAP. The CDR3 runs 11 residues. The DNA of the CDR3 is TGTGCTAGTGGCTATTCCTACGAGCAGTACTTC. Protein product: CASGYSYEQYF. The whole variable domain, remainder taken from reference TRBV12-5 and TRBJ2-7, is DARVTQTPRHKVTEMGQEVTMRCQPILGHNTVFWYRQTMMQGLELLAYFRNRAPLDDSGMPKDRFSAEMPDATLATLKIQPSEPRDSAVYFCASGYSYEQYFGPGTRLTVT.

This clone is a singleton in its sample. The chain has TRBV7-8 and TRBJ2-2, with TRBD1 identical over 8 bases. CDR1 is SGHVS and CDR2 is FQNEAQ in the germline V gene. V trimming: 10 bases; J trimming: 4 bases; junction bases outside the gene matches: 8. This CDR3 comprises 14 residues. The CDR3 nucleotides read TGTGCCACCAGAACCAGGGGGCTCACCGGGGAGCTGTTTTTT. This codes for CATRTRGLTGELFF. Full variable domain (outside the CDR3, taken from reference TRBV7-8 and TRBJ2-2): GAGVSQSPRYKVAKRGQDVALRCDPISGHVSLFWYQQALGQGPEFLTYFQNEAQLDKSGLPSDRFFAERPEGSVSTLKIQRTQQEDSAVYLCATRTRGLTGELFFGEGSRLTVL.

V and J are TRBV5-1 and TRBJ2-5, with TRBD1 matching over 7 bases. Germline lookup yields CDR1 SGHRS and CDR2 YFSETQ. The CDR3 loop spans 14 amino acids. V trimming: 2 bases; J trimming: 3 bases; junction bases outside the gene matches: 4. The CDR3: CASSLGTVEETQYF. The DNA of the CDR3 is TGCGCCAGCAGCTTAGGGACAGTCGAAGAGACCCAGTACTTC.

The chain recombines TRBV7-2 with TRBJ2-3; TRBD2 agrees at 8 bases. The V segment lost 1 base and the J segment 0 bases; nucleotides outside the gene matches: 6. The CDR3 sequence is 17 residues long. Germline V gene lookup returns CDR1 SGHTA and CDR2 FQGNSA. The CDR3, as DNA: TGTGCCAGCAGCTTAGTGTCTAGCGGGTATAGCACAGATACGCAGTATTTT. Translation gives CASSLVSSGYSTDTQYF. The full variable domain, completed using reference TRBV7-2 and TRBJ2-3, is GAGVSQSPSNKVTEKGKDVELRCDPISGHTALYWYRQSLGQGLEFLIYFQGNSAPDKSGLPSDRFSAERTGGSVSTLTIQRTQQEDSAVYLCASSLVSSGYSTDTQYFGPGTRLTVL.

This clone was seen only once. The chain has TRBV19 and TRBJ1-1; D unclear. The CDR3 has 14 residues. V gave up 4 bases and J gave up 5 bases, with 14 bases separating them. Germline lookup yields CDR1 LNHDA and CDR2 SQIVND (reference sequence). The CDR3 nucleotides are TGTGCCAGTAGTAAAGGCAATTCTAGGACTGAAGCTTTCTTT. It is translated as CASSKGNSRTEAFF.

The V gene is TRBV18, the J gene TRBJ1-1; 9 bases agree with TRBD1. The V gene's germline CDR1 is KGHSH and CDR2 LQKENI. V lost 4 bases to trimming and J lost 0 bases; unmatched junction nucleotides: 12. The CDR3 totals 18 residues. The CDR3 DNA reads TGTGCCAGCTCACTGTCCGGGACAGGGACCCTCTTGAACACTGAAGCTTTCTTT. Amino acids: CASSLSGTGTLLNTEAFF.

The chain joins TRBV4-3 to TRBJ2-7, with D unclear. CDR3 length: 14 residues. Trimming removed 1 base at V and 1 base at J, with 8 bases between. Per germline, CDR1 LGHNA and CDR2 YSLEER. Written as DNA, the CDR3 is TGCGCCAGCAGCCAAGGAACTCAATCCTACGAGCAGTACTTC. This sequence encodes CASSQGTQSYEQYF.

This chain uses TRBV5-8 with TRBJ2-3, with 10 bases aligning to TRBD1. Germline V gives CDR1 SGHTS, CDR2 YDEGEE. V lost 3 bases to trimming and J lost 3 bases; unmatched junction nucleotides: 4. The CDR3 has 15 residues. CDR3 protein: CASSSGQGGTDTQYF. The CDR3, as DNA: TGTGCCAGCAGCTCAGGACAGGGGGGAACAGATACGCAGTATTTT.

The chain combines TRBV29-1 with TRBJ2-7, with TRBD2 matching over 7 bases. Germline values: CDR1 SQVTM, CDR2 ANQGSEA. This CDR3 has 17 residues. J was trimmed by 2 bases and V by 7 bases; bases with no gene match: 20. The CDR3 loop is CSALIFREGEVAYEQYF. CDR3 nucleotides: TGCAGCGCCCTTATATTTAGGGAGGGAGAGGTGGCCTACGAGCAGTACTTC.

With regard to this clone: Other nucleotide sequences from this sample produce the same CDR3. CDR3 sequence reads: CASSIRQGNTEAFF. The DNA of the CDR3 is TGTGCCAGTAGTATACGACAGGGAAACACTGAAGCTTTCTTT. This chain connects TRBV19 to TRBJ1-1; 7 bases align to TRBD1. In germline, CDR1 is LNHDA, CDR2 SQIVND (reference sequence). V lost 2 bases to trimming and J lost 2 bases; unmatched junction nucleotides: 2. The CDR3 has 14 residues.

This chain links TRBV7-8 with TRBJ2-5, with TRBD1 matching over 8 bases. The germline V gene has CDR1 SGHVS and CDR2 FQNEAQ. The CDR3 covers 14 residues. Trimming removed 10 bases from V and 7 bases from J; junction bases left unmatched: 14. The CDR3 DNA is TGTGCCACCCACCAGGACAGGGCCGTCGGGACCCAGTACTTC. It specifies CATHQDRAVGTQYF.

The chain couples TRBV2 to TRBJ2-3; TRBD1 agrees at 7 bases. V was pared by 7 bases and J by 3 bases, with 10 bases of the junction left unmatched. This CDR3 has 15 amino acids. The germline V gene encodes CDR1 SNHLY and CDR2 FYNNEI. The CDR3 loop reads CASIPINRGTDTQYF. The CDR3 DNA sequence: TGTGCCAGCATACCGATAAACAGGGGTACAGATACGCAGTATTTT. Full variable domain (outside the CDR3, taken from reference TRBV2 and TRBJ2-3): EPEVTQTPSHQVTQMGQEVILRCVPISNHLYFYWYRQILGQKVEFLVSFYNNEISEKSEIFDDQFSVERPDGSNFTLKIRSTKLEDSAMYFCASIPINRGTDTQYFGPGTRLTVL.

CDR3 residues: CASSLASGPDYGYTF. The CDR3, as DNA: TGTGCCAGCAGCTTAGCTTCGGGTCCTGACTATGGCTACACCTTC. The chain joins TRBV11-2 to TRBJ1-2; D is undetermined. CDR1 is SGHAT, CDR2 FQNNGV, per germline. The CDR3 covers 15 residues. V was pared by 1 base and J by 3 bases, with 12 bases between. Based on the CDR3 plus reference TRBV11-2 and TRBJ1-2, the full variable domain is EAGVAQSPRYKIIEKRQSVAFWCNPISGHATLYWYQQILGQGPKLLIQFQNNGVVDDSQLPKDRFSAERLKGVDSTLKIQPAKLEDSAVYLCASSLASGPDYGYTFGSGTRLTVV.